The 26 T cell receptor beta chains below all came from one sample that was sequenced in a study of T-cell reconstitution after alpha-beta-depleted transplantation in children. Preparing the TCRbeta library involved the use of unique molecular identifiers. TCRdb reprocessed the PCR reads with MiXCR, giving one entry per CDR3 protein. The sample includes around 530,000 distinct CDR3 sequences, 32% of them seen just once. Sequenced material: PBMCs from the stem cell graft donor, taken from the stem cell graft. Every receptor here comes from a human donor who donated a stem cell graft to a child with aplastic anemia.

This clonotype has a handful of counts. The CDR3: CSARAISGRAGWNEQFF. The CDR3 DNA reads as TGCAGTGCTAGAGCTATTAGCGGGAGGGCCGGTTGGAATGAGCAGTTCTTC. The rearrangement joins TRBV20-1 to TRBJ2-1, with 11 bases aligning to TRBD2. The length of the CDR3 is 17 residues. V shed 1 base, J shed 7 bases, and the junction held 12 bases outside the gene matches. Germline CDR1 and CDR2: DFQATT and SNEGSKA (reference sequence).

The chain couples TRBV5-6 to TRBJ1-2; D is undetermined. The CDR3 length is 12 residues. V gave up 0 bases and J gave up 8 bases, with 8 bases separating them. In germline, CDR1 is SGHDT, CDR2 YYEEEE. For the CDR3, the DNA is TGTGCCAGCAGCTTGGCGGCTGGCGGCTACACCTTC. Translating it yields CASSLAAGGYTF.

The gene calls are TRBV10-1 and TRBJ2-2; TRBD1 agrees at 8 bases. With V trimmed by 4 bases and J by 2 bases, 6 bases remained unmatched. In germline, CDR1 is WNHNN, CDR2 SYGVQD (reference sequence). The CDR3 sequence is 16 residues long. In DNA, the CDR3 is TGCGCCAGCAGTGGCGACAGGGGTCTTAACACCGGGGAGCTGTTTTTT. This codes for CASSGDRGLNTGELFF.

This clonotype occurred a few times. V gene TRBV24-1 combines with J gene TRBJ2-1, with 10 bases identical to TRBD1. Trimming at V came to 7 bases and at J to 9 bases, leaving 11 bases not matched to a gene. The CDR3 has 15 residues. Germline values: CDR1 KGHDR, CDR2 SFDVKD. The CDR3 bases are TGTGCCACCAGCCGTCCCGGGACAGGGGTAGGTGAGCAGTTCTTC. Translating it yields CATSRPGTGVGEQFF.

This clonotype was picked up a small number of times. The V gene is TRBV28, the J gene TRBJ2-7; D perhaps matches TRBD2 (6 bases). Germline V gene sequence: CDR1 MDHEN, CDR2 SYDVKM. This CDR3 has 15 amino acids. The V and J ends lost 7 bases and 4 bases respectively, with 20 bases between them. The CDR3 DNA reads as TGTGCCAGCATTCCGTTGGGCGGGGCCGCTTACGAGCAGTACTTC. Amino acids: CASIPLGGAAYEQYF.

The gene calls are TRBV3-1 and TRBJ1-2, with TRBD1 as a possible D gene (5 bases). The CDR3 totals 16 residues. V gave up 1 base and J gave up 3 bases, with 15 bases separating them. The germline CDR1 and CDR2 sequences are LGHDT and YNNKEL (reference sequence). The DNA of the CDR3 is TGTGCCAGCAGCCAAGTCAGAACAGGACGGGACTATGGCTACACCTTC. Protein sequence: CASSQVRTGRDYGYTF.

The chain carries TRBV7-9 and TRBJ2-7, with a possible D match to TRBD2 (5 bases). The CDR3 length is 13 residues. Germline CDR1 is SEHNR and CDR2 is FQNEAQ (reference sequence). V lost 3 bases to trimming and J lost 3 bases, with 9 bases between them. In DNA, the CDR3 is TGTGCCAGCAGCTTCGCGGGCGGCTACGAGCAGTACGTC. This gives the protein CASSFAGGYEQYV.

This clonotype was counted between two and nine times. This sequence joins TRBV6-5 and TRBJ2-1; 9 nucleotides match TRBD2. Germline V gene data show CDR1 as MNHEY and CDR2 as SVGAGI. The CDR3 is made up of 15 amino acids. V shed 2 bases, J shed 8 bases, and the junction held 7 bases outside the gene matches. CDR3 sequence (DNA): TGTGCCAGCAGTTACAGCCTAGCGGGATTCTATGAGCAGTTCTTC. This codes for CASSYSLAGFYEQFF.

The chain joins TRBV20-1 to TRBJ2-1, with TRBD2 as a possible D gene (6 bases). The V end lost 7 bases, the J end lost 6 bases, and 22 bases lay between the germline ends. Germline loops: CDR1 DFQATT, CDR2 SNEGSKA (reference sequence). This CDR3 spans 15 amino acids. The CDR3 loop is CSVRDNYGSSNEQFF. CDR3 in DNA: TGCAGTGTCCGAGACAATTACGGGAGTTCCAATGAGCAGTTCTTC.

A few counts support this clonotype. The chain employs TRBV6-1 and TRBJ2-2; D possibly corresponds to TRBD1 (6 bases). The V gene lost 9 bases and the J gene lost 0 bases, with 14 bases spanning the gap. The CDR3 is 15 amino acids. Looked up from germline, CDR1 is MNHNS and CDR2 is SASEGT. The CDR3 sequence: CASTRDTPNTGELFF. CDR3 nucleotide sequence: TGTGCCAGTACCCGGGACACACCGAACACCGGGGAGCTGTTTTTT.

The chain is built from TRBV2 and TRBJ2-4; D might be TRBD2 (5 bases). The germline V gene has CDR1 SNHLY and CDR2 FYNNEI. V lost 3 bases and J lost 0, with 9 bases in between. This CDR3 comprises 15 residues. CDR3 amino acids: CASSDPGLAKNIQYF. CDR3 coding DNA: TGTGCCAGCAGTGACCCAGGACTAGCCAAAAACATTCAGTACTTC. Complete variable domain (other parts from reference TRBV2 and TRBJ2-4): EPEVTQTPSHQVTQMGQEVILRCVPISNHLYFYWYRQILGQKVEFLVSFYNNEISEKSEIFDDQFSVERPDGSNFTLKIRSTKLEDSAMYFCASSDPGLAKNIQYFGAGTRLSVL.

The chain links TRBV12-3 or TRBV12-4 to TRBJ1-2; TRBD1 matches at 7 bases. V dropped 5 bases and J dropped 8; count of bases not matched to a gene: 17. The CDR3 consists of 16 residues. This CDR3 is CASSPQRTTGIGGYTF. The CDR3 region has the DNA TGTGCCAGCAGTCCCCAACGAACGACAGGGATAGGAGGCTACACCTTC.

This clonotype was counted between two and nine times. The V gene is TRBV9, the J gene TRBJ2-6; tentative D call: TRBD2 (5 bases). Trimming stripped 4 bases from V and 2 bases from J, with 22 bases between. CDR3 length: 19 amino acids. Germline CDR1 and CDR2: SGDLS and YYNGEE. The CDR3 nucleotides are TGTGCCAGCAGCTTCCCAAGAGGTGGGAGAGACCCTGGGGCCAACGTCCTGACTTTC. Amino acids: CASSFPRGGRDPGANVLTF.

The chain recombines TRBV6-1 with TRBJ2-4; unclear D gene. Germline V gives CDR1 MNHNS, CDR2 SASEGT. The CDR3 spans 15 residues. V lost 2 bases to trimming and J lost 9 bases, with 17 bases between them. The CDR3 protein is CASSEFGVRGAIQYF. CDR3 in DNA: TGTGCCAGCAGTGAATTTGGGGTCCGCGGAGCCATTCAGTACTTC.

This clonotype was observed a single time. The CDR3 spells CASSSPRTATNYGYTF. CDR3 nucleotides: TGTGCCAGCAGCTCGCCGAGGACCGCCACTAACTATGGCTACACCTTC. The J gene is TRBJ1-2, the V gene TRBV11-2, with unresolved D. This CDR3 contains 16 residues. V shed 4 bases and J shed 0 bases, with 15 bases lying between them. Looked up from germline, CDR1 is SGHAT and CDR2 is FQNNGV.

The V gene is TRBV29-1, the J gene TRBJ1-1; perhaps TRBD1 as D (5 bases). Germline-derived CDR1 and CDR2 are SQVTM and ANQGSEA. The V gene lost 6 bases and the J gene lost 4 bases, with 15 bases spanning the gap. CDR3 length: 13 amino acids. The CDR3 loop reads CSVLTGGTTEAFF. CDR3 nucleotides: TGCAGCGTCCTCACAGGAGGGACCACTGAAGCTTTCTTT.

This clonotype was recorded once. This chain joins TRBV19 and TRBJ2-7; no firm D call. Trimming cost V 6 bases and J 3 bases, with 15 bases left between them. CDR1 is LNHDA, CDR2 SQIVND, per germline (reference sequence). This CDR3 has 14 residues. The CDR3: CASSHRLVNYEQYF. CDR3 coding DNA: TGTGCCAGTAGCCATCGGCTCGTGAACTACGAGCAGTACTTC.

The chain recombines TRBV27 with TRBJ1-4; D is ambiguous. V was clipped by 2 bases and J by 10 bases, with 8 bases between them. Germline CDR1 is MNHEY and CDR2 is SMNVEV (reference sequence). The CDR3 has 12 amino acids. The CDR3 is CASSLPGGKLFF. The CDR3 nucleotides read TGTGCCAGCAGTTTACCGGGCGGAAAACTGTTTTTT.

The chain employs TRBV28 and TRBJ1-1; D is undetermined. Trimming took off 1 base at V and 4 bases at J, with 19 bases between the two ends. CDR1 and CDR2 from the germline V gene are MDHEN and SYDVKM. This CDR3 has 17 amino acids. The chain's CDR3 is CASSLFPDPRPLTEAFF. CDR3 DNA sequence: TGTGCCAGCAGTTTATTTCCAGACCCCAGACCTCTCACTGAAGCTTTCTTT.

V usage is TRBV5-5 and J usage is TRBJ1-5; D gene ambiguous. Trimming left V 0 bases short and J 3 bases short, with 7 bases between. The CDR3 runs to 14 residues. Looked up from germline, CDR1 is SGHKS and CDR2 is YYEKEE (reference sequence). The CDR3 region is CASSLGTHNQPQHF. CDR3 sequence (DNA): TGTGCCAGCAGCTTGGGGACCCACAATCAGCCCCAGCATTTT.

The CDR3 nucleotides are TGTGCCGGTCAAATGGGTGGACAGCCCACAGATACGCAGTATTTT. Residues: CAGQMGGQPTDTQYF. The J gene is TRBJ2-3, the V gene TRBV6-2 or TRBV6-3; D perhaps matches TRBD1 (6 bases). This CDR3 contains 15 residues. The V end lost 11 bases, the J end lost 2 bases, and 20 bases lay between the germline ends. CDR1 and CDR2 from the germline V gene are MNHEY and SVGEGT.

The chain carries TRBV12-3 or TRBV12-4 and TRBJ2-7, with D uncertain. Trimming left V 4 bases short and J 0 bases short, with 22 bases between. CDR3 length equals 18 residues. The CDR3 loop reads CASSSASASARSSYEQYF. In DNA, the CDR3 is TGTGCCAGCAGTTCCGCCTCGGCGAGCGCCCGGAGCTCCTACGAGCAGTACTTC.

The chain has TRBV7-2 and TRBJ1-5; 8 nucleotides agree with TRBD1. The ends lost 2 bases at V and 5 bases at J; junction bases unmatched: 2. Germline values: CDR1 SGHTA, CDR2 FQGNSA. This CDR3 is 14 amino acids long. DNA for the CDR3: TGTGCCAGCAGCTTAAACAGGGGGGATCAGCCCCAGCATTTT. It encodes CASSLNRGDQPQHF.

The genes are TRBV6-2 or TRBV6-3 and TRBJ1-1, with a weak D call TRBD1 (5 bases). The CDR3 spans 15 residues. Germline V gene sequence: CDR1 MNHEY, CDR2 SVGEGT. V was cut by 4 bases and J by 2 bases, with 14 bases left in between. As DNA, the CDR3 is TGTGCCAGCAGTTCATTTTCAGGGTTCAACACTGAAGCTTTCTTT. This encodes CASSSFSGFNTEAFF.

This chain connects TRBV29-1 to TRBJ1-1; TRBD1 might be the D (5 bases). V dropped 4 bases and J dropped 1 base, with 10 bases sitting between them. The germline gives CDR1 SQVTM, CDR2 ANQGSEA. This CDR3 has 13 residues. The CDR3 DNA reads as TGCAGCGTTGGAGGGGCGAGGAACACTGAAGCTTTCTTT. Amino acids: CSVGGARNTEAFF.

CDR3 sequence reads: CASSLFTSGNEETQYF. The CDR3, as DNA: TGTGCCAGCAGCTTGTTCACTAGCGGGAACGAAGAGACCCAGTACTTC. V and J are TRBV7-9 and TRBJ2-5, with TRBD2 identical over 10 bases. The CDR3 consists of 16 residues. Trimming at V came to 3 bases and at J to 3 bases, leaving 7 bases not matched to a gene. CDR1 is SEHNR and CDR2 is FQNEAQ in the germline V gene (reference sequence).